This is a list of T cell receptor beta chains from one sample in a study of T-cell reconstitution after alpha-beta-depleted transplantation in children. TCRdb analysed the PCR reads with MiXCR anew, one entry per CDR3 protein. The sample consists of 700,000 or so distinct CDR3 sequences, around 13% of them appearing once. The sample in question was PBMCs, obtained before TCRalphabeta/CD19-depleted stem cell transplant. The receptors here all came from a girl aged 2 to 10 with congenital amegakaryocytic thrombocytopenia, due to receive a stem cell transplant. Each CDR3 is given with its conserved first and last residue. The order of the fields is V gene, D gene, J gene, clone size, CDR3 protein, CDR3 DNA. The D gene is left open where the match is weak. Rows give clone size only sometimes, using once, few, many, or a class for an expanded clone.

>TRBV15|NA|TRBJ2-1|NA
CATSRGPVDNNEQFF
TGTGCCACCAGCAGAGGTCCTGTGGACAACAATGAGCAGTTCTTC
>TRBV20-1|NA|TRBJ1-1|many
CSASSQGGTEAFF
TGCAGTGCTAGTTCCCAGGGAGGAACTGAAGCTTTCTTT
>TRBV20-1|NA|TRBJ2-5|few
CSAPSGETQYF
TGCAGTGCTCCGTCGGGGGAGACCCAGTACTTC
>TRBV20-1|NA|TRBJ2-7|NA
CSARGDEGPYEQYF
TGCAGTGCTAGAGGGGACGAGGGACCCTACGAGCAGTACTTC
>TRBV20-1|TRBD2|TRBJ2-4|NA
CSAPGTSGGSVYF
TGCAGTGCTCCCGGGACTAGCGGAGGATCGGTGTACTTC
>TRBV12-3/TRBV12-4|NA|TRBJ2-1|many
CAGTLSISDEQIF
TGTGCCGGCACCCTAAGTATTTCGGATGAGCAGATCTTC
>TRBV11-2|TRBD1|TRBJ2-1|many
CASSSPGQGNEQFF
TGTGCCAGCAGCTCACCGGGACAGGGTAATGAGCAGTTCTTC
>TRBV10-3|NA|TRBJ2-6|NA
CAISEQASGANVLTF
TGTGCCATCAGCGAACAGGCGTCTGGGGCCAACGTCCTGACTTTC
>TRBV2|NA|TRBJ2-2|NA
CASRGLSIVGELFF
TGTGCCAGCAGAGGTTTAAGTATAGTCGGGGAGCTGTTTTTT
>TRBV12-3/TRBV12-4|NA|TRBJ2-3|many
CASSTRQLDTQYF
TGTGCCAGCAGTACAAGACAGCTGGATACGCAGTATTTT
>TRBV5-1|NA|TRBJ2-1|many
CASSLTASLYNEQFF
TGCGCCAGCAGCTTGACAGCCTCCCTTTACAATGAGCAGTTCTTC
>TRBV5-1|NA|TRBJ2-7|few
CASSLVGGPEQYF
TGCGCCAGCAGCTTGGTGGGGGGACCCGAGCAGTACTTC
>TRBV4-1|TRBD2|TRBJ2-7|few
CASSQEGLAVYEQYF
TGCGCCAGCAGCCAAGAAGGACTAGCGGTTTACGAGCAGTACTTC
>TRBV20-1|NA|TRBJ1-5|few
CSAAPGENSNQPQHF
TGCAGTGCGGCTCCTGGGGAGAATAGCAATCAGCCCCAGCATTTT
>TRBV20-1|NA|TRBJ1-6|NA
CSASVGQDNSPLHF
TGCAGTGCTAGTGTGGGGCAGGATAATTCACCCCTCCACTTT
>TRBV7-8|NA|TRBJ2-5|many
CASSLVTTPGTQYF
TGTGCCAGCAGCTTAGTAACCACGCCAGGGACCCAGTACTTC
>TRBV5-1|NA|TRBJ1-4|many
CASSTTGKSANEKLFF
TGCGCCAGCAGCACAACAGGGAAGTCAGCTAATGAAAAACTGTTTTTT
>TRBV6-5|NA|TRBJ1-6|many
CASSYRSNSPLHF
TGTGCCAGCAGTTACAGATCTAATTCACCCCTCCACTTT
>TRBV4-2|TRBD2|TRBJ2-1|NA
CASSRSREGEQFF
TGTGCCAGCAGCCGGTCGAGGGAGGGTGAGCAGTTCTTC
>TRBV5-1|NA|TRBJ1-2|NA
CASSLGATDNYGYTF
TGCGCCAGCAGCTTGGGCGCAACAGATAACTATGGCTACACCTTC
>TRBV19|NA|TRBJ1-4|many
CASSSFLGILFF
TGTGCCAGTAGTTCCTTCCTCGGAATCCTGTTTTTT
>TRBV7-2|NA|TRBJ2-1|few
CASSMSPLNNEQFF
TGTGCCAGCAGTATGAGCCCCCTCAACAATGAGCAGTTCTTC